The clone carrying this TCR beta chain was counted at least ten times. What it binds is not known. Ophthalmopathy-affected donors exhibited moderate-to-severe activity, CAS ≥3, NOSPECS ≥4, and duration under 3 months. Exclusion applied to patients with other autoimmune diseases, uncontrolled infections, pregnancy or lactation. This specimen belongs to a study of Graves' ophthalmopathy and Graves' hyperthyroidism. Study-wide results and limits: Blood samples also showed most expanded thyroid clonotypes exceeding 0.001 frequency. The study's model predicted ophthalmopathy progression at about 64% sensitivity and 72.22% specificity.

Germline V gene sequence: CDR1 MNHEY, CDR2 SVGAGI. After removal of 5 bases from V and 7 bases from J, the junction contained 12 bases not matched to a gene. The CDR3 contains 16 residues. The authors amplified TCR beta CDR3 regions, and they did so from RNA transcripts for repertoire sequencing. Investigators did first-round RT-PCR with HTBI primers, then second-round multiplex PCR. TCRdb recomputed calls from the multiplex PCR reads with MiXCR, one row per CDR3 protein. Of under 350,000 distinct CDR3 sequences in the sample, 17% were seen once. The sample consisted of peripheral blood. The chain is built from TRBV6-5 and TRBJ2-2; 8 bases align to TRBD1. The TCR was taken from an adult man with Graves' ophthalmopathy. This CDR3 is CASSTDWQGAFGELFF. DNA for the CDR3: TGTGCCAGCAGTACTGATTGGCAGGGGGCCTTCGGGGAGCTGTTTTTT.